A single T cell receptor (beta chain) is shown here with its context. No antigen is known for it. There are 14 residues in the CDR3. J lost 2 bases, V lost 6 bases, and 4 bases had no gene match. Per germline, CDR1 LNHDA and CDR2 SQIVND (reference sequence). The source of the sample is a study of glioma-infiltrating T cells after dendritic cell vaccination. About the study: Dendritic cells derived from monocytes and pulsed with autologous tumor lysate formed the vaccine.

The PCR used 60 V beta and 13 J beta primers. Repertoires were generated with immunoSEQ multiplex PCR, while TCRdb's copy carries only in-frame clones and drops some. The sample holds about 90,000 clones, roughly four fifths seen once. Time point noted: after dendritic cell vaccination, including at tumor progression/relapse. Selection required adequate fresh-frozen tumor tissue plus more than two years' survival data. Findings of the study overall: Few patients contributed both blood and tumor specimens.

The chain carries TRBV19 and TRBJ1-2, with 9 bases that match TRBD1. The clonotype comes from a human donor with glioblastoma. Specimen: blood, collected after dendritic cell vaccination. As DNA, the CDR3 is TGTGCCAGTAGAGCGGGACAGGGCAACTATGGCTACACCTTC. Translating gives CASRAGQGNYGYTF.